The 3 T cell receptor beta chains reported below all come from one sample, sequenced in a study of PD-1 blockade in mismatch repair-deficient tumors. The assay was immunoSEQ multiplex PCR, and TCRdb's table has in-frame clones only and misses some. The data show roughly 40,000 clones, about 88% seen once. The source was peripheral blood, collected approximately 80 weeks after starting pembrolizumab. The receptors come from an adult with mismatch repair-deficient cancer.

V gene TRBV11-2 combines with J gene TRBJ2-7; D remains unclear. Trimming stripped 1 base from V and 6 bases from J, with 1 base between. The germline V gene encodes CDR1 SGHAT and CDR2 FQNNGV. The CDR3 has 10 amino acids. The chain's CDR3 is CASSLVEQYF. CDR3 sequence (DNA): TGTGCCAGCAGCTTAGTCGAGCAGTACTTC. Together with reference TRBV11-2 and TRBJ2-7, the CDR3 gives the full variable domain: EAGVAQSPRYKIIEKRQSVAFWCNPISGHATLYWYQQILGQGPKLLIQFQNNGVVDDSQLPKDRFSAERLKGVDSTLKIQPAKLEDSAVYLCASSLVEQYFGPGTRLTVT.

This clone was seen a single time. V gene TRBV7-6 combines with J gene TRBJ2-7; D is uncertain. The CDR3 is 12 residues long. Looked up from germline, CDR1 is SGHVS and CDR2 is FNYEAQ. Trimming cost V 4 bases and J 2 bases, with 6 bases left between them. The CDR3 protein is CASSSPTYEQYF. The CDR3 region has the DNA TGTGCCAGCAGCTCGCCCACCTACGAGCAGTACTTC.

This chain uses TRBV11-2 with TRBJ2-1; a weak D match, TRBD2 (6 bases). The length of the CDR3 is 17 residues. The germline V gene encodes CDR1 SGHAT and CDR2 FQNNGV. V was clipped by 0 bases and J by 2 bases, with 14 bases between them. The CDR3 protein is CASSLDVGGMAYNEQFF. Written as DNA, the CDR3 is TGTGCCAGCAGCTTAGACGTGGGCGGGATGGCCTACAATGAGCAGTTCTTC. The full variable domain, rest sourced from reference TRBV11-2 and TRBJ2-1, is EAGVAQSPRYKIIEKRQSVAFWCNPISGHATLYWYQQILGQGPKLLIQFQNNGVVDDSQLPKDRFSAERLKGVDSTLKIQPAKLEDSAVYLCASSLDVGGMAYNEQFFGPGTRLTVL.